Here is one T cell receptor beta chain with its context. Its antigen is unidentified. These data are taken from a study of graft-versus-host responses after intestinal transplantation. Study conclusions and caveats: Association was observed between peak circulating GvH clone levels and early post-transplant HvG declines. Investigators detected GvH clones in recipient marrow, with some emerging earlier in ileum or blood.

Assay used: immunoSEQ multiplex PCR; TCRdb lists only in-frame clones, some missing. In the table there are more than 85,000 clones, approximately 94% of which are singletons. Germline trimming cut 7 bases from V and 0 bases from J; bases unmatched to any gene: 10. The V gene's germline CDR1 is LNHDA and CDR2 SQIVND (reference sequence). This CDR3 spans 16 amino acids. The chain links TRBV19 to TRBJ2-3, with TRBD2 identical over 7 bases. Source: unstimulated CD8+ T cells sorted from spleen or lymph node cells, taken before intestinal transplant. This clonotype was sampled from a human donor who received an intestinal transplant. The CDR3 bases are TGTGCCAGTAACCCGAGACTAGCTCCTAGCACAGATACGCAGTATTTT. Amino acid sequence: CASNPRLAPSTDTQYF. Full variable domain (remainder filled in from reference TRBV19 and TRBJ2-3): DGGITQSPKYLFRKEGQNVTLSCEQNLNHDAMYWYRQDPGQGLRLIYYSQIVNDFQKGDIAEGYSVSREKKESFPLTVTSAQKNPTAFYLCASNPRLAPSTDTQYFGPGTRLTVL.